The present T cell receptor beta chain was sequenced within a study of shared clonotypes between healthy human individuals. Sequencing used immunoSEQ multiplex PCR; TCRdb keeps in-frame clones, though not all of them. The data contain some 490,000 clones, 70% to 80% of them seen just once; the ten biggest clones take up around 12%. This clone was recorded only once. The same CDR3 is also encoded by other DNA sequences in this sample. The length of the CDR3 is 15 residues. CDR1 is SGHTA, CDR2 FQGNSA, per germline. V dropped 0 bases and J dropped 2 bases, with 8 bases sitting between them. The sequence came from a woman between 40 and 50 years old in good health. Some clones in this sample may be carry-over from other donors' samples. The chain uses TRBV7-2 and TRBJ1-5; D unclear. Sequencing used PBMCs. CDR3 in amino acids: CASSLAGVGNQPQHF. In nucleotides, the CDR3 is TGTGCCAGCAGCTTAGCCGGGGTCGGCAATCAGCCCCAGCATTTT.